This T cell receptor (beta chain) was captured in a study of blood T cells in healthy people across ages (dated by TCRdb to 2013 to 2016). With regard to the full study: In model experiments, template switching captured about one uniquely barcoded TCR beta cDNA molecule for every two T cells. To avoid experimental bias, donors of different ages were distributed randomly across sequencing lanes. Using the same blood draw, the study looked at two additional independent replicas of 1 million unique cDNA reads for two donors, one aged 18 to 30 and the other aged 80 or older. Using deep sequencing normalized with unique cDNA molecular identifiers, the study measured how TCR beta repertoire diversity changes with age. The donors were split into four age groups: young (average around 15 years), middle-aged (about 40), aged (more than 60) and long-lived (roughly 77).

The method behind the library was 5' RACE. Sequenced using an Illumina HiSeq 2500. A second PCR of about 7 to 12 cycles was performed with a sample-barcoded 5' primer and a J-beta primer mix. A unique molecular identifier was introduced onto each TCR beta cDNA molecule by a template-switch 5' adaptor carrying 12 random nucleotides. Each sample yielded at least 2.5 million CDR3-containing paired-end reads. All of the RNA was converted into first-strand cDNA using the Mint cDNA synthesis kit, with a TRBC-specific oligonucleotide serving as the primer. Following uracil-DNA glycosylase treatment, a first 18-cycle PCR with universal primers M1SS and BC2_uni_R was performed on all cDNA. The authors' analysis ran thus. For normalization, 1 million high-quality reads, each with a distinct molecular identifier, were randomly selected from each sample. Reads sharing molecular identifiers were discarded rather than binned into consensus sequences. CDR3 identification, clonotype clustering and error correction used MiTCR with a Q25 quality threshold and the strictest error-elimination algorithm. A nonparametric unseen species model with Euler transformation was used to estimate lower-bound total TCR beta diversity. TCRdb's own reprocessing of the public reads used fastp at Q25 and MiXCR and kept productive beta chains. Every distinct CDR3 protein forms one entry, paired with its most common genes and DNA. The V and J calls come from TCRdb's annotation, not from the publication. The sample contains around 790,000 distinct CDR3 sequences, 44% of them found a single time. In total, the top ten clones hold under 20% of the sample.

Here is what the overall study found, with its caveats: Total diversity estimates from one million sequenced T cells were considered lower bounds and underestimates. Since profiling was done on bulk unsorted PBMCs, naive and antigen-experienced compartments could not be conclusively compared. Donor CMV infection status was unknown, potentially confounding age-related changes in expanded clonotypes. As age increased, observed TCR beta diversity per million T cells dropped in a roughly linear way, and a significant reduction was already evident by age about 40. The long-lived group showed more naive CD4+ T cells, fewer expanded clones and increased TCR diversity than the aged group, suggesting age selection. Observed TCR beta diversity correlated strongly with the percentage of naive T cells measured by flow cytometry.

Donors were 30 to 45 systemically healthy Caucasian individuals from Russia aged roughly 6 to 90 years. Each donor gave ten milliliters of peripheral blood, drawn into EDTA-treated Vacutainer tubes. Ficoll-Paque density-gradient centrifugation was used to isolate PBMCs, with at least 6.5 million obtained per sample. Trizol reagent was used to extract total RNA from the PBMCs, yielding at least 5.5 micrograms per sample. For every donor, an aliquot of PBMCs went through flow cytometry to measure the percentages of naive CD45RAhigh/CD27high T cells. To note about this clonotype: Its antigen is still unknown. One base away there is no much larger clone; base qualities are not given.

Trimming removed 5 bases from V and 4 bases from J, leaving 11 bases between the germline ends. From its cysteine to its phenylalanine, the CDR3 spans 13 amino acids. Solely the CDR3 DNA is kept, with 39 bases framed from the first base. Sequences SGHTA (CDR1) and FQGTGA (CDR2) are obtained from the germline V gene. Recombination connected TRBV7-3 to TRBJ1-1, with the D segment identity uncertain. Sequenced sample: blood. The TCR sequence derives from a man in his 60s in good health. The CDR3 reads CASSLNVGTEAFF. In nucleotide form, the sequence is TGTGCCAGCAGCCTAAATGTGGGCACTGAAGCTTTCTTT. Joined to the reference TRBV7-3 and TRBJ1-1 proteins, this CDR3 gives the full variable domain: GAGVSQTPSNKVTEKGKYVELRCDPISGHTALYWYRQSLGQGPEFLIYFQGTGAADDSGLPNDRFFAVRPEGSVSTLKIQRTERGDSAVYLCASSLNVGTEAFFGQGTRLTVV.